What follows describes a single T cell receptor (beta chain). Antigen unknown. The source of the sample is a study of shared clonotypes between healthy human individuals. The assay was run at deep level. Here immunoSEQ multiplex PCR was the method, and the copy in TCRdb shows in-frame clones only, minus some. The sample has 800,000 or so clones, approximately 96% seen once. General study results and limits: Some naive CD4 clonotypes, approximately 4.5%, turned up in common across four donors.

CDR1 SGHKS and CDR2 YYEKEE come from the germline V gene (reference sequence). The CDR3 is 14 amino acids. V shed 0 bases and J 6 bases; nucleotides not matched to a gene: 0. As defined, naive CD8 cells were CD45RO-negative and positively selected for CCR7, with terminally differentiated effector memory CD45RA+ cells excluded. This chain connects TRBV5-5 to TRBJ1-2; 12 nucleotides match TRBD1. The source of this sequence is a man aged 25-45 years in good health. Material: naive CD8+ T cells sorted from blood. CDR3 bases: TGTGCCAGCAGCTTGGGGGACAGGGGGCATGGCTACACCTTC. Translation: CASSLGDRGHGYTF.